The present T cell receptor (beta chain) was sequenced within a study of blood T cell repertoires in COVID-19. Study-wide context: Specimens from acute and convalescent COVID-19 originated in the United States, Italy and Spain.

Clones were read by immunoSEQ multiplex PCR, and TCRdb kept only the in-frame ones, dropping some. The sample yields over 85,000 clones, about 85% seen once. V lost 2 bases to trimming and J lost 0 bases, with 10 bases between them. This CDR3 is built from 14 residues. Germline V CDR1 and CDR2: GTSNPN, SVGIG (reference sequence). The V and J genes are TRBV30 and TRBJ2-5; D gene unclear. Sequencing was done on a sample of peripheral blood. The sequence derives from a woman aged 70-85 years with acute or convalescent COVID-19. For the CDR3, the DNA is TGTGCCTGGAGTAACACGCCGTACCAAGAGACCCAGTACTTC. Its translation is CAWSNTPYQETQYF.